This TCR beta chain was captured in a study of shared clonotypes between healthy human individuals. Notes on the study in general: Across a few donors, naive CD4 shared around 5%, naive CD8 more than 3%, memory CD4 roughly 2.3%, memory CD8 0.4% to 0.5%.

Assay execution proceeded at the deep level. Sequencing used immunoSEQ multiplex PCR; TCRdb keeps in-frame clones, though not all of them. Among over a million clones listed, about 80% were seen once. This CDR3 comprises 13 residues. The germline CDR1 and CDR2 sequences are ENHRY and SYGVKD. As regards this clone: Its antigen remains unidentified. This likely came from a read error, as a far larger clone is one base away.

Sequences were obtained from memory CD4+ T cells from PBMCs. Subset: CD45RA-negative fraction. This chain uses TRBV10-3 with TRBJ1-2; D is unclear. The source is a man aged 18 to 29 in good health. Some clones in this sample may be carry-over from other donors' samples. The CDR3 DNA reads TGTGCGTCCCAGGTGGGCGAAAACTGTGGCTACACCTTC. The encoded protein is CASQVGENCGYTF.